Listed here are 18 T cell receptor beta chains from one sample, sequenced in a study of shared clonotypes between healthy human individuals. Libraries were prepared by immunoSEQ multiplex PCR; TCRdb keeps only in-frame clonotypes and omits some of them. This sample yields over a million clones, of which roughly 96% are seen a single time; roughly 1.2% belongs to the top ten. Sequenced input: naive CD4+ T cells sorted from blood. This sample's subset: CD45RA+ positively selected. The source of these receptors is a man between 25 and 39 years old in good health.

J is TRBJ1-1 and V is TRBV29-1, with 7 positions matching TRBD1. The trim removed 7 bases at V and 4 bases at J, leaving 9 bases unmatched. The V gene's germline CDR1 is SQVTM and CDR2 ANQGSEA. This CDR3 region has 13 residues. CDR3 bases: TGCAGCGGGCAGGGGGTGTCCCCCACTGAAGCTTTCTTT. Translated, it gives CSGQGVSPTEAFF.

CDR3 amino acids: CASSVAPRGRGLNEKLFF. The CDR3 nucleotides read TGTGCCAGCAGCGTAGCCCCCAGGGGCAGGGGGCTTAATGAAAAACTGTTTTTT. The chain couples TRBV9 to TRBJ1-4, with TRBD1 identical over 8 bases. The length of the CDR3 is 18 residues. Germline assignment: CDR1 SGDLS and CDR2 YYNGEE. With 0 bases clipped from V and 4 bases from J, the junction kept 11 bases outside the gene matches.

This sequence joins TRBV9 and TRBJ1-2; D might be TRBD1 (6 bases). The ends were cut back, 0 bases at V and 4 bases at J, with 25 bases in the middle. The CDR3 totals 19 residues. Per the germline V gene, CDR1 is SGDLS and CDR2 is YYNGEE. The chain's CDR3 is CASSVDVRQAEIKSYGYTF. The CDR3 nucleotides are TGTGCCAGCAGCGTAGATGTTCGACAGGCAGAAATAAAAAGCTATGGCTACACCTTC.

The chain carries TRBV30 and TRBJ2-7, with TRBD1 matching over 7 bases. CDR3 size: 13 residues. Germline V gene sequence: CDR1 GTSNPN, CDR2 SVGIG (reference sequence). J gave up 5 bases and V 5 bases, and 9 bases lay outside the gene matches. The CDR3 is CAWRQGEWHEQYF. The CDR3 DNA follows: TGTGCCTGGCGACAGGGTGAGTGGCACGAGCAGTACTTC.

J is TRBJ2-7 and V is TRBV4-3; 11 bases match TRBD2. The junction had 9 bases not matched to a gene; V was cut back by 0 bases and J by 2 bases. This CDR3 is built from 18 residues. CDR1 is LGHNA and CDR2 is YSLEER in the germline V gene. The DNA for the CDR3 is TGCGCCAGCAGCCAAGAACCTAGCGGGAGGCTACTACCCTACGAGCAGTACTTC. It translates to CASSQEPSGRLLPYEQYF.

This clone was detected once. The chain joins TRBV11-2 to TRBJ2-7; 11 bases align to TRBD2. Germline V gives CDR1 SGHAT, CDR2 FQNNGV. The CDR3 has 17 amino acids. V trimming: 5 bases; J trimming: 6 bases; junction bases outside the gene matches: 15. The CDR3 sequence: CASSPLVATSGSPEQYF. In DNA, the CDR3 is TGTGCCAGCAGCCCCTTAGTGGCCACTAGCGGGAGTCCCGAGCAGTACTTC.

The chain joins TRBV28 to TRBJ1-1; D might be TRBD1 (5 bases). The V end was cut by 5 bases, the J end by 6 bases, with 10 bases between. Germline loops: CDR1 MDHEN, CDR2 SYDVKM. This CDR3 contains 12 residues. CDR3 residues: CASSRQGPEAFF. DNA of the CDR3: TGTGCCAGCAGTCGGCAGGGTCCTGAAGCTTTCTTT.

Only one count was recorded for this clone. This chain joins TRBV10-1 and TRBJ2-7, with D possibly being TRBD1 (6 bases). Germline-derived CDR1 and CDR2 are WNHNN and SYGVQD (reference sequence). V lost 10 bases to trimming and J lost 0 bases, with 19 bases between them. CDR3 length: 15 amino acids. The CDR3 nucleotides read TGCGCCATCCTGGCCCGACAGGCCCGCTCCTACGAGCAGTACTTC. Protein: CAILARQARSYEQYF.

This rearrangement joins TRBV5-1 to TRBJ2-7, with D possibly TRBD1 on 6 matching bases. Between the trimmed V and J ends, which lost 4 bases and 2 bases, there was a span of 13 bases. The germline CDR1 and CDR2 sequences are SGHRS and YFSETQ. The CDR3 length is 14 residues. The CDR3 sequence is CASSIGQKTYEQYF. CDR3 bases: TGCGCCAGCAGCATTGGACAGAAAACCTACGAGCAGTACTTC.

The CDR3 protein is CASSYSNGYTF. As DNA, the CDR3 is TGTGCCAGCAGTTACAGCAATGGCTACACCTTC. J is TRBJ1-2 and V is TRBV2, with D unresolved. The CDR3 covers 11 residues. Germline-derived CDR1 and CDR2 are SNHLY and FYNNEI. Trimming stripped 5 bases from V and 6 bases from J, with 7 bases between.

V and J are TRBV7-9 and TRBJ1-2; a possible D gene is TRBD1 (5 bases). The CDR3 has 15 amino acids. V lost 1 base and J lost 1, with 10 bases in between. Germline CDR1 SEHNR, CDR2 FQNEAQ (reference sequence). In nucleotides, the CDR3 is TGTGCCAGCAGCTTAGGGACACCGGATAACTATGGCTACACCTTC. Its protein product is CASSLGTPDNYGYTF.

The CDR3 bases are TGTGCCAGCAGCTTAGAGGGTCTCCAGCCCCAGCATTTT. As protein: CASSLEGLQPQHF. This chain joins TRBV7-9 and TRBJ1-5, with no clear D. Between the trimmed V and J ends, which lost 1 base and 7 bases, there was a span of 8 bases. The CDR3 loop spans 13 amino acids. From germline, CDR1 is SEHNR and CDR2 FQNEAQ (reference sequence).

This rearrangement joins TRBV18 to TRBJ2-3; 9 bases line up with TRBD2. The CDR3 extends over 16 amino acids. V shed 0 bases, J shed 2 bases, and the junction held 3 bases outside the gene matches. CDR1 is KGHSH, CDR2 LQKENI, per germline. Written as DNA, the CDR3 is TGTGCCAGCTCACCACCACTAGCGGGCCTCACAGATACGCAGTATTTT. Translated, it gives CASSPPLAGLTDTQYF.

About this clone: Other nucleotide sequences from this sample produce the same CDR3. This chain's CDR3 is CASSLKDTQYF. CDR3 in DNA: TGTGCCAGCAGCTTAAAGGATACGCAGTATTTT. V usage is TRBV7-2 and J usage is TRBJ2-3; D is unclear. The CDR3 contains 11 residues. Germline V lookup: CDR1 SGHTA, CDR2 FQGNSA. The V and J ends lost 2 bases and 6 bases respectively, with 3 bases between them. Complete variable domain (other parts from reference TRBV7-2 and TRBJ2-3): GAGVSQSPSNKVTEKGKDVELRCDPISGHTALYWYRQSLGQGLEFLIYFQGNSAPDKSGLPSDRFSAERTGGSVSTLTIQRTQQEDSAVYLCASSLKDTQYFGPGTRLTVL.

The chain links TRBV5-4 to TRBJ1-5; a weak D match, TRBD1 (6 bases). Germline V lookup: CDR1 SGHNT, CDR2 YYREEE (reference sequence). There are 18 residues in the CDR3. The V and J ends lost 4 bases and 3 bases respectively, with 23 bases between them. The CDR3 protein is CASSPVSRQDSYNQPQHF. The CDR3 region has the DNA TGTGCCAGCAGCCCTGTCAGCCGACAGGACAGTTACAATCAGCCCCAGCATTTT.

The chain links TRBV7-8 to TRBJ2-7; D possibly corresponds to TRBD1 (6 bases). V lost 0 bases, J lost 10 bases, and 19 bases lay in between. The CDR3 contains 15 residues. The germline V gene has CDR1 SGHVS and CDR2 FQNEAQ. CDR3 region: CASSLAFGTPNRQYF. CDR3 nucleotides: TGTGCCAGCAGCTTAGCGTTCGGGACACCAAATCGCCAGTACTTC.

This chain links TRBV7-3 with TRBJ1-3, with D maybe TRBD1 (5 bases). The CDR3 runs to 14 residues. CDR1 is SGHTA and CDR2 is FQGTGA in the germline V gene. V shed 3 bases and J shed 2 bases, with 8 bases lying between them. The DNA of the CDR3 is TGTGCCAGCAGCTTGGGACCTCCTGGAAACACCATATATTTT. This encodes CASSLGPPGNTIYF.

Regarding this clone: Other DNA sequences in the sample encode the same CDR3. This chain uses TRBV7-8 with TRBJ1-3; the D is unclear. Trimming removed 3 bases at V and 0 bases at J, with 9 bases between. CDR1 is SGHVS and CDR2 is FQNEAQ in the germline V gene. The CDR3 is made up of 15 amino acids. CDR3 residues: CASSFGRSSGNTIYF. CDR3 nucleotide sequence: TGTGCCAGCAGCTTCGGACGGTCCTCTGGAAACACCATATATTTT.